This TCR beta chain was identified during a study of T-cell memory formation after mild COVID-19. Turning to the study itself: The study found TCR clusters largely donor specific.

Amplification by 5'RACE using constant-segment primers produced TCR alpha and TCR beta cDNA libraries that carried sample barcodes and UMIs. TCRdb itself ran the 5' RACE reads through MiXCR, one entry per CDR3 protein. The sample includes 250,000 or so distinct CDR3 sequences, approximately 9% seen only once; the top ten take 22%. Germline V gene data show CDR1 as KGHSH and CDR2 as LQKENI. The CDR3 is 14 residues long. The V and J ends lost 8 bases and 1 base respectively, with 11 bases between them. Many counts were recorded for this clonotype. Its antigen is not identified. Regarding the study as a whole: Those CD4+ clones that contracted were mainly in CM and EM (CD8+ ones in EMRA).

The chain employs TRBV18 and TRBJ2-2, with D hard to call. The TCR was taken from a man aged 18 to 30 who had mild COVID-19 (a few samples of this study predate the infection). Cell type and time point are not known. The sample comprised PBMCs or a T cell subset sorted from them (not recorded which). As DNA, the CDR3 is TGTGCCAGCAGCCCGGGTCAGAACACCGGGGAGCTGTTTTTT. Translating gives CASSPGQNTGELFF.